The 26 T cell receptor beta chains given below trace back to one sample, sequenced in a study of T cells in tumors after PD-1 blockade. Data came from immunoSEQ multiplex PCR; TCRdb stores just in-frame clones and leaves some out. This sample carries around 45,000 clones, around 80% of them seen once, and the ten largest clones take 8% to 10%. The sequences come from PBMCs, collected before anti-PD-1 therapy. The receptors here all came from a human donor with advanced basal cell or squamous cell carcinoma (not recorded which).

CDR3 loop: CASSKSGLQGIHEQYF. CDR3 in DNA: TGTGCCAGCAGCAAAAGTGGACTACAGGGGATCCACGAGCAGTACTTC. The chain is built from TRBV21-1 and TRBJ2-7; the table's D call of TRBD1 was not tested on the DNA. TRBV21-1 is a listed pseudogene. The length of the CDR3 is 16 residues.

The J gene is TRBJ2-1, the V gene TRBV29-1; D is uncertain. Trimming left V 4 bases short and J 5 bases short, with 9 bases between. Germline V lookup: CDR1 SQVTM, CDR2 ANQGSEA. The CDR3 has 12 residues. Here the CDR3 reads CSVGPPNNEQFF. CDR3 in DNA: TGCAGCGTTGGGCCCCCAAACAATGAGCAGTTCTTC.

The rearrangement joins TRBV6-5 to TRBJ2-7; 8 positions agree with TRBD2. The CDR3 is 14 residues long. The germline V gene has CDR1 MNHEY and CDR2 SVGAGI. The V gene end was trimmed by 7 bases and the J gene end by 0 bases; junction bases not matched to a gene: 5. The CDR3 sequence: CASTKRGGSYEQYF. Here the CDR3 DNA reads TGTGCCAGCACTAAACGGGGGGGCTCCTACGAGCAGTACTTC.

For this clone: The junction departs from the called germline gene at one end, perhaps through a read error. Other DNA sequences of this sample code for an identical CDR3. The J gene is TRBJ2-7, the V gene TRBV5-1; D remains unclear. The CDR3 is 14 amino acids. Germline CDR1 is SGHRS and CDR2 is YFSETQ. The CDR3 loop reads CASSLAADTYEQYF. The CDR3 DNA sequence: TGTGCCAGCAGCTTGGCGGCAGATACCTACGAGCAGTACTTC. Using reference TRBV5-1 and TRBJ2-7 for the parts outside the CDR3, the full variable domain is KAGVTQTPRYLIKTRGQQVTLSCSPISGHRSVSWYQQTPGQGLQFLFEYFSETQRNKGNFPGRFSGRQFSNSRSEMNVSTLELGDSALYLCASSLAADTYEQYFGPGTRLTVT.

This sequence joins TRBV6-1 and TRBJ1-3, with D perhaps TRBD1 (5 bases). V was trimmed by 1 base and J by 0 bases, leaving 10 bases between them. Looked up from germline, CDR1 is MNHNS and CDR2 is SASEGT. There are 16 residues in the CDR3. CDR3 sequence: CASSEGGTFSGNTIYF. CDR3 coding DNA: TGTGCCAGCAGTGAAGGTGGGACTTTCTCTGGAAACACCATATATTTT.

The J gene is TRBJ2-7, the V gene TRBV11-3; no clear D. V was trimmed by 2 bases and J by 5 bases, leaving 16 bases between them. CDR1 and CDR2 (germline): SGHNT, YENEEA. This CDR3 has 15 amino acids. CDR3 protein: CASSLFGPQANEQYF. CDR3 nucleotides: TGTGCCAGCAGCTTATTTGGGCCCCAGGCCAACGAGCAGTACTTC.

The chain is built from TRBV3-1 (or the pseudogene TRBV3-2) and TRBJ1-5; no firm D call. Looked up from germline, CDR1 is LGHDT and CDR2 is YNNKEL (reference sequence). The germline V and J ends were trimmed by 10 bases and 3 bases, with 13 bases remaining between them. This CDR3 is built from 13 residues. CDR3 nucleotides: TGTGCCACCGCCCGAAGCCTCAATCAGCCCCAGCATTTT. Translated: CATARSLNQPQHF.

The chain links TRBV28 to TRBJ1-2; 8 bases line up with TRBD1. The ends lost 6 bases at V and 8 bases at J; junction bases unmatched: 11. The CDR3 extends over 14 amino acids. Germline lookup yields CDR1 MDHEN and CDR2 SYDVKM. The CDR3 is CASSFTGTGWGYTF. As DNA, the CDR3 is TGTGCCAGCAGCTTCACCGGGACAGGTTGGGGCTACACCTTC.

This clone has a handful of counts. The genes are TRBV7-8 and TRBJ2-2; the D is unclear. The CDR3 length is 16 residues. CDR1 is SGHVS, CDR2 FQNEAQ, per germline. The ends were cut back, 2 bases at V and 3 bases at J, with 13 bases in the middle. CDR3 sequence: CASSLFGLVDTGELFF. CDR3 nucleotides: TGTGCCAGCAGCTTATTCGGGCTTGTGGACACCGGGGAGCTGTTTTTT.

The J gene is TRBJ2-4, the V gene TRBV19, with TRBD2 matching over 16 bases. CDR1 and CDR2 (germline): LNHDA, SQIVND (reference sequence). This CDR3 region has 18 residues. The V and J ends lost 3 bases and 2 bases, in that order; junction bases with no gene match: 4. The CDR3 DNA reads TGTGCCAGTAGTATTGGGACTAGCGGGAGGGTAACCAAAAACATTCAGTACTTC. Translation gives CASSIGTSGRVTKNIQYF.

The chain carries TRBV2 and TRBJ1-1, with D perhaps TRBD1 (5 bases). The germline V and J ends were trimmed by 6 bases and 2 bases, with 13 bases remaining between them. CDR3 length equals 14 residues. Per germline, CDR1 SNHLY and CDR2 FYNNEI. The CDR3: CASSEWGTNTEAFF. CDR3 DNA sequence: TGTGCCAGCAGCGAATGGGGCACCAACACTGAAGCTTTCTTT.

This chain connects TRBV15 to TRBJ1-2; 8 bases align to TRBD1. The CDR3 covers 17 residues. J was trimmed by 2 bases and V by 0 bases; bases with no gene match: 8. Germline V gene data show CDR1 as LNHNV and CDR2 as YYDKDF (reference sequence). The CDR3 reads CATSREPRTGNNYGYTF. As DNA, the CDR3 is TGTGCCACCAGCAGAGAACCCAGGACAGGGAACAACTATGGCTACACCTTC.

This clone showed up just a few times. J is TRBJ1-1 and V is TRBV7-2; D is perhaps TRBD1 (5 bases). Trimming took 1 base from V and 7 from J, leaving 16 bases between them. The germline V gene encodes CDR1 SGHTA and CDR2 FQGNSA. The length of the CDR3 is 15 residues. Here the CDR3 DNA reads TGTGCCAGCAGCTTAGTGGGGCGGCAGTCCATTGAAGCTTTCTTT. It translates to CASSLVGRQSIEAFF.

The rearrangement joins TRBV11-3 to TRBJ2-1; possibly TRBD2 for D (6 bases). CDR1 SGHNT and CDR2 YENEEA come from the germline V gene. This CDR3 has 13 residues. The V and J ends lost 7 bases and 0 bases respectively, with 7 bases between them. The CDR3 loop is CASTGVSYNEQFF. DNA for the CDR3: TGTGCCAGCACGGGGGTCTCCTACAATGAGCAGTTCTTC.

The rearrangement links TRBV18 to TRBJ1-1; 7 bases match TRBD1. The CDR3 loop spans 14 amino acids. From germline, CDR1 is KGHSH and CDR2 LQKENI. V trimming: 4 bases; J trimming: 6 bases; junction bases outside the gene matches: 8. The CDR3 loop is CASSRAGGGPEAFF. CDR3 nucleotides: TGTGCCAGCTCACGGGCAGGGGGAGGCCCTGAAGCTTTCTTT.

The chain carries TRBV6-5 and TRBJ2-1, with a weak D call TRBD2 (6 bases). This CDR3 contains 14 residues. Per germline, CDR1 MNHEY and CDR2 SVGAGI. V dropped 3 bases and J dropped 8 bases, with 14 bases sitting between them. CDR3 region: CASSYGEEGYEQFF. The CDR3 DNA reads TGTGCCAGCAGTTATGGGGAGGAAGGGTATGAGCAGTTCTTC.

Here the CDR3 reads CATRRGRYTEAFF. Here the CDR3 DNA reads TGTGCCACCCGTAGGGGGAGGTACACTGAAGCTTTCTTT. The rearrangement joins TRBV6-5 to TRBJ1-1, with D perhaps matching TRBD1 (6 bases). With 10 bases removed from V and 3 bases from J, the gap between germline ends came to 15 bases. CDR1 and CDR2 (germline): MNHEY, SVGAGI. The length of the CDR3 is 13 residues.

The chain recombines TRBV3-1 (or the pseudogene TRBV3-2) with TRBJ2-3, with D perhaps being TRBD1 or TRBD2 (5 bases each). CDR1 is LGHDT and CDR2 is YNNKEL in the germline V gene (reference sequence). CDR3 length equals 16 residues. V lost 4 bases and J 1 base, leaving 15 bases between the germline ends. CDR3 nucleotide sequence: TGTGCCAGCAGCCGTTTTGGGGGTGGGGGCACAGATACGCAGTATTTT. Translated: CASSRFGGGGTDTQYF.

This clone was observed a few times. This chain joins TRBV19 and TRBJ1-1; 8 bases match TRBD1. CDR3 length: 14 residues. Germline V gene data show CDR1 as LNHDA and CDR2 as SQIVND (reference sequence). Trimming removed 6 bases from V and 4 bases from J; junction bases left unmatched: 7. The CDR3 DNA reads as TGTGCCAGTAGGCCGAGACAGGGGAGCACTGAAGCTTTCTTT. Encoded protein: CASRPRQGSTEAFF.

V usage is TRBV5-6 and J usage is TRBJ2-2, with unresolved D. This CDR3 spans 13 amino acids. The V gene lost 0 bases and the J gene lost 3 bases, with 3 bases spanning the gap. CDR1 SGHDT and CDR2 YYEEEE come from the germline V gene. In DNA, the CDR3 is TGTGCCAGCAGCTTGGAGGACACCGGGGAGCTGTTTTTT. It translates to CASSLEDTGELFF.

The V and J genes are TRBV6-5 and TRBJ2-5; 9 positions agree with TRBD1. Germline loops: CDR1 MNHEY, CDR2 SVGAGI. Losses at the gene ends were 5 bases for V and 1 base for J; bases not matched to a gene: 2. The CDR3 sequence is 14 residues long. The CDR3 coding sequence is TGTGCCAGCAGTCCGACAGGGGGCCAAGAGACCCAGTACTTC. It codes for CASSPTGGQETQYF.

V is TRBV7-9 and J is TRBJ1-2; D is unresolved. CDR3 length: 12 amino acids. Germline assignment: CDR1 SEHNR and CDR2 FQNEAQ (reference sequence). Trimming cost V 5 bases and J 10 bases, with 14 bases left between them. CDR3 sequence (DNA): TGTGCCAGCAGCCGATTAGGAATCTCCTACACCTTC. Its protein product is CASSRLGISYTF.

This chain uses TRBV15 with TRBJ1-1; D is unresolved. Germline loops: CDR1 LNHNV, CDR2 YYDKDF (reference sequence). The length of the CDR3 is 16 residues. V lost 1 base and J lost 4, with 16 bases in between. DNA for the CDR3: TGTGCCACCAGCAGAGGATCCTCTGGTATCGGCACTGAAGCTTTCTTT. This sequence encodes CATSRGSSGIGTEAFF.

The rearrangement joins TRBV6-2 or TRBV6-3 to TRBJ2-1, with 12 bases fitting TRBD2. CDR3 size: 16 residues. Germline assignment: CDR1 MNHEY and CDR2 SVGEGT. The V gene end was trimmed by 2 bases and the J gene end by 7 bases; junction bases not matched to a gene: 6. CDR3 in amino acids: CASSYQTSGGPNEQFF. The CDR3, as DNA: TGTGCCAGCAGTTACCAGACTAGCGGGGGCCCTAATGAGCAGTTCTTC.

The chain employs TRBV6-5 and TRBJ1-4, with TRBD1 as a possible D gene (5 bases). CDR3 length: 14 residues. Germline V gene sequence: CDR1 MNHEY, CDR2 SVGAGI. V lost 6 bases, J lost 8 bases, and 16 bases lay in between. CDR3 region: CASSISWGREKLFF. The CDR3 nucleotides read TGTGCCAGCAGCATTTCTTGGGGCCGAGAAAAACTGTTTTTT.

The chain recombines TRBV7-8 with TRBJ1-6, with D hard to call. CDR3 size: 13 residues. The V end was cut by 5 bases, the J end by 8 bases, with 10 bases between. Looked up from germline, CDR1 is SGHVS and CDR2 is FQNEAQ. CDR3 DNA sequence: TGTGCCAGCAGCAGGATAGATGATTCACCCCTCCACTTT. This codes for CASSRIDDSPLHF.